The 32 T cell receptor beta chains below come from one sample, sequenced in a study of T cell repertoires in cytomegalovirus infection. A single record per CDR3 protein comes from TCRdb applying MiXCR to the reads. The profile shows some 220,000 distinct CDR3 sequences, 5% to 8.5% of them singletons. Material for sequencing was PBMCs. The source is a human donor in good health (CMV status not recorded). Some clones in this sample may be carry-over from other donors' samples.

This clonotype has ten or more counts. The chain has TRBV4-1 and TRBJ1-5; 10 bases match TRBD1. V trimming: 1 base; J trimming: 5 bases; junction bases outside the gene matches: 5. Germline values: CDR1 MGHRA, CDR2 YSYEKL. The CDR3 is 16 residues long. The CDR3 spells CASSQADRGPDQPQHF. CDR3 DNA sequence: TGCGCCAGCAGCCAAGCCGACAGGGGGCCGGATCAGCCCCAGCATTTT.

The chain links TRBV5-1 to TRBJ2-3; perhaps D is TRBD1 or TRBD2 (6 bases each). The germline V gene has CDR1 SGHRS and CDR2 YFSETQ. CDR3 size: 14 residues. The V end was cut by 3 bases, the J end by 4 bases, with 12 bases between. CDR3 protein: CASSSGGASDTQYF. DNA for the CDR3: TGCGCCAGCAGCTCCGGGGGCGCCTCAGATACGCAGTATTTT. Using reference TRBV5-1 and TRBJ2-3 for the parts outside the CDR3, the full variable domain is KAGVTQTPRYLIKTRGQQVTLSCSPISGHRSVSWYQQTPGQGLQFLFEYFSETQRNKGNFPGRFSGRQFSNSRSEMNVSTLELGDSALYLCASSSGGASDTQYFGPGTRLTVL.

This clonotype was found many times. The chain recombines TRBV29-1 with TRBJ1-2, with a tentative D call TRBD1 (6 bases). The CDR3 covers 16 residues. The V gene lost 1 base and the J gene lost 5 bases, with 20 bases spanning the gap. CDR1 and CDR2 from the germline V gene are SQVTM and ANQGSEA. The CDR3 nucleotides are TGCAGCGTTGAAGGAGCGGTTCAGGGGTTTCAATATGGCTACACCTTC. Residues: CSVEGAVQGFQYGYTF.

This clonotype was seen repeatedly, ten times or more. In DNA form, the CDR3 reads TGTGCCAGCAGTGCTAGGAGAGACGTCTATGGCTACACCTTC. Its translation: CASSARRDVYGYTF. J is TRBJ1-2 and V is TRBV2; no definite D call. Germline CDR1 SNHLY, CDR2 FYNNEI. V dropped 4 bases and J dropped 4 bases, with 13 bases sitting between them. The CDR3 extends over 14 amino acids.

This clonotype has at least ten counts. The CDR3 DNA reads TGTGCCAGCAGCTTAGGGGGGCAGGGCGAAAGTGAGCAGTTCTTC. This encodes CASSLGGQGESEQFF. The chain recombines TRBV7-2 with TRBJ2-1; weak D call: TRBD1 (6 bases). From germline, CDR1 is SGHTA and CDR2 FQGNSA. Trimming took 1 base from V and 9 from J, leaving 16 bases between them. This CDR3 is built from 15 residues.

This clonotype was detected many times. The chain joins TRBV2 to TRBJ2-1; D may match TRBD1 or TRBD2 (5 bases each). This CDR3 comprises 13 residues. V shed 4 bases and J shed 9 bases, with 13 bases lying between them. Germline CDR1 SNHLY, CDR2 FYNNEI. The CDR3 DNA reads as TGTGCCAGCAGTGTATATAAGGGGACTGAGCAGTTCTTC. Encoded protein: CASSVYKGTEQFF.

Ten or more counts support this clonotype. The chain joins TRBV6-2 or TRBV6-3 to TRBJ2-1, with D unresolved. The CDR3 has 12 amino acids. Trimming stripped 7 bases from V and 4 bases from J, with 8 bases between. The germline V gene has CDR1 MNHEY and CDR2 SVGEGT. CDR3 region: CASTSSYNEQFF. The CDR3 DNA reads as TGTGCCAGCACCTCTTCGTACAATGAGCAGTTCTTC.

This clonotype was picked up many times. The genes are TRBV28 and TRBJ2-7; D is undetermined. The length of the CDR3 is 14 residues. Looked up from germline, CDR1 is MDHEN and CDR2 is SYDVKM. Trimming pared 5 bases from V and 5 bases from J, leaving 16 bases between. The CDR3 reads CASSTGLNVDEQYF. The CDR3 DNA sequence: TGTGCCAGCAGTACGGGCCTCAACGTCGACGAGCAGTACTTC.

Many counts were recorded for this clonotype. The rearrangement uses TRBV9 and TRBJ1-1, with D maybe TRBD1 (6 bases). Trimming removed 4 bases at V and 1 base at J, with 17 bases between. Per germline, CDR1 SGDLS and CDR2 YYNGEE. The CDR3 covers 16 residues. The CDR3 spells CASSPLGGTSNTEAFF. The CDR3 DNA is TGTGCCAGCAGCCCGTTAGGGGGGACGTCGAACACTGAAGCTTTCTTT.

This clonotype was observed many times. The chain carries TRBV5-1 and TRBJ1-6; no firm D call. The ends were cut back, 4 bases at V and 4 bases at J, with 15 bases in the middle. Germline V gene data show CDR1 as SGHRS and CDR2 as YFSETQ. CDR3 length: 16 residues. CDR3 region: CASSQDTFGYNSPLHF. CDR3 bases: TGCGCCAGCAGCCAAGACACCTTCGGGTATAATTCACCCCTCCACTTT.

This clonotype was counted only a few times. V is TRBV9 and J is TRBJ2-7, with D perhaps TRBD1 (5 bases). V was pared by 0 bases and J by 2 bases, with 12 bases between. The germline CDR1 and CDR2 sequences are SGDLS and YYNGEE. This CDR3 is built from 15 residues. The CDR3 loop is CASSVEGQATYEQYF. CDR3 DNA: TGTGCCAGCAGCGTAGAGGGGCAGGCTACCTACGAGCAGTACTTC. The whole variable domain, filled in from reference TRBV9 and TRBJ2-7, reads DSGVTQTPKHLITATGQRVTLRCSPRSGDLSVYWYQQSLDQGLQFLIQYYNGEERAKGNILERFSAQQFPDLHSELNLSSLELGDSALYFCASSVEGQATYEQYFGPGTRLTVT.

The table lists this clonotype with a few counts. The genes are TRBV6-2 or TRBV6-3 and TRBJ2-6; D remains ambiguous. CDR3 size: 15 residues. The germline CDR1 and CDR2 sequences are MNHEY and SVGEGT. V gave up 9 bases and J gave up 1 base, with 13 bases separating them. The CDR3 bases are TGTGCCAGTACGTGGGGTACATCTGGGGCCAACGTCCTGACTTTC. Translated: CASTWGTSGANVLTF.

The chain recombines TRBV7-8 with TRBJ2-2, with D tentatively TRBD2 (5 bases). Germline-derived CDR1 and CDR2 are SGHVS and FQNEAQ. CDR3 length: 17 residues. Trimming removed 5 bases from V and 6 bases from J, with 22 bases in between. For the CDR3, the DNA is TGTGCCAGCAGCCCCATCGGACTTCATTCGGTGGCCGGGGAGCTGTTTTTT. Its translation is CASSPIGLHSVAGELFF.

This clonotype was seen at least ten times. The chain joins TRBV25-1 to TRBJ1-5; D is possibly TRBD1 (5 bases). Trimming shortened V by 3 bases and J by 5 bases, and 14 bases separated the two germline ends. The length of the CDR3 is 15 residues. CDR1 is MGHDK, CDR2 SYGVNS, per germline. The CDR3 sequence is CASSDRGQGDQPQHF. The CDR3 DNA reads as TGTGCCAGCAGTGATCGAGGGCAGGGTGATCAGCCCCAGCATTTT.

This clonotype was observed many times. This chain links TRBV12-3 or TRBV12-4 with TRBJ2-5; D is ambiguous. Trimming took off 6 bases at V and 8 bases at J, with 13 bases between the two ends. The CDR3 spans 12 residues. Written as DNA, the CDR3 is TGTGCCAGCAGCCTCCGGGCCTTCACCCAGTACTTC. Protein sequence: CASSLRAFTQYF.

In its sample, this clonotype was seen many times. This chain links TRBV15 with TRBJ2-7; the match to TRBD2 covers 7 bases. This CDR3 region has 15 residues. Germline lookup yields CDR1 LNHNV and CDR2 YYDKDF (reference sequence). Trimming removed 5 bases from V and 0 bases from J; junction bases left unmatched: 7. The CDR3 is CATSDPGGSSYEQYF. The CDR3 bases are TGTGCCACCAGCGATCCGGGGGGAAGCTCCTACGAGCAGTACTTC.

At least ten counts were recorded for this clonotype. The V gene is TRBV20-1, the J gene TRBJ2-1; tentatively, D is TRBD1 (5 bases). Trimming shortened V by 2 bases and J by 7 bases, and 9 bases separated the two germline ends. Germline CDR1 reads DFQATT; CDR2 reads SNEGSKA (reference sequence). This CDR3 region has 12 residues. The CDR3 coding sequence is TGCAGTGCTAGACAGGGATGGAATGAGCAGTTCTTC. Amino acids: CSARQGWNEQFF.

This clonotype has ten or more counts. The rearrangement joins TRBV20-1 to TRBJ2-2; D gene unclear. This CDR3 contains 12 residues. From germline, CDR1 is DFQATT and CDR2 SNEGSKA (reference sequence). Trimming took off 5 bases at V and 0 bases at J, with 4 bases between the two ends. This CDR3 reads CSAATNTGELFF. For the CDR3, the DNA is TGCAGTGCTGCTACGAACACCGGGGAGCTGTTTTTT.

The table lists this clonotype with many counts. This chain joins TRBV5-4 and TRBJ2-3, with unresolved D. This CDR3 comprises 14 residues. V was trimmed by 0 bases and J by 1 base, leaving 6 bases between them. CDR1 is SGHNT and CDR2 is YYREEE in the germline V gene (reference sequence). The CDR3 loop is CASSLEPRTDTQYF. CDR3 DNA sequence: TGTGCCAGCAGCTTGGAACCGCGCACAGATACGCAGTATTTT.

The genes are TRBV20-1 and TRBJ2-7, with 10 positions matching TRBD1. This CDR3 contains 16 residues. Trimming at V came to 3 bases and at J to 2 bases, leaving 10 bases not matched to a gene. Per the germline V gene, CDR1 is DFQATT and CDR2 is SNEGSKA (reference sequence). In DNA form, the CDR3 reads TGCAGTGCTAGCCGAACGCGGGGACAGGGGACCTACGAGCAGTACTTC. It is translated as CSASRTRGQGTYEQYF.

This clonotype was detected many times. This sequence joins TRBV7-2 and TRBJ1-1; a weak D match, TRBD1 (6 bases). V lost 2 bases, J lost 7 bases, and 14 bases lay in between. The CDR3 loop spans 14 amino acids. The V gene's germline CDR1 is SGHTA and CDR2 FQGNSA. CDR3 sequence reads: CASSLMGAADEAFF. CDR3 bases: TGTGCCAGCAGCTTAATGGGGGCCGCGGATGAAGCTTTCTTT.

The sample holds many counts of this clonotype. The chain links TRBV28 to TRBJ2-7, with D perhaps assigned TRBD1 or TRBD2 (6 bases each). Germline CDR1 is MDHEN and CDR2 is SYDVKM. The CDR3 has 14 residues. Trimming removed 7 bases from V and 5 bases from J, with 18 bases in between. CDR3 DNA: TGTGCCAGCAATATGGGGGGCAGTCCCCACGAGCAGTACTTC. Translation gives CASNMGGSPHEQYF. Looking up the rest from reference TRBV28 and TRBJ2-7 gives the full variable domain: DVKVTQSSRYLVKRTGEKVFLECVQDMDHENMFWYRQDPGLGLRLIYFSYDVKMKEKGDIPEGYSVSREKKERFSLILESASTNQTSMYLCASNMGGSPHEQYFGPGTRLTVT.

This clonotype has at least ten counts. The chain joins TRBV20-1 to TRBJ2-4, with D possibly matching TRBD1 (7 bases). Germline lookup yields CDR1 DFQATT and CDR2 SNEGSKA (reference sequence). The CDR3 loop spans 14 amino acids. V lost 1 base, J lost 11 bases, and 18 bases lay in between. The CDR3 loop reads CSARGGLGTALQYF. The CDR3 DNA reads as TGCAGTGCTAGAGGGGGACTCGGGACAGCCCTTCAGTACTTC.

This clonotype was counted many times. This chain uses TRBV7-9 with TRBJ1-1; D is undetermined. There are 15 residues in the CDR3. Per germline, CDR1 SEHNR and CDR2 FQNEAQ (reference sequence). V was cut by 4 bases and J by 0 bases, with 12 bases left in between. This chain's CDR3 is CASSSLGLLNTEAFF. In nucleotides, the CDR3 is TGTGCCAGCAGCTCTCTCGGACTATTGAACACTGAAGCTTTCTTT. Full variable domain (remainder filled in from reference TRBV7-9 and TRBJ1-1): DTGVSQNPRHKITKRGQNVTFRCDPISEHNRLYWYRQTLGQGPEFLTYFQNEAQLEKSRLLSDRFSAERPKGSFSTLEIQRTEQGDSAMYLCASSSLGLLNTEAFFGQGTRLTVV.

The rearrangement links TRBV6-2 or TRBV6-3 to TRBJ2-5; 14 bases match TRBD2. CDR1 and CDR2 (germline): MNHEY, SVGEGT. The CDR3 runs to 15 residues. Germline trimming cut 6 bases from V and 3 bases from J; bases unmatched to any gene: 3. CDR3 loop: CASRGLAGAKETQYF. CDR3 DNA sequence: TGTGCCAGCAGGGGACTAGCGGGGGCTAAAGAGACCCAGTACTTC.

There are a few counts of this clonotype. The chain is built from TRBV27 and TRBJ2-5; D is undetermined. Trimming pared 5 bases from V and 2 bases from J, leaving 18 bases between. The CDR3 sequence is 16 residues long. CDR1 and CDR2 (germline): MNHEY, SMNVEV (reference sequence). The DNA of the CDR3 is TGTGCCAGCAGTAAACGTCTAACCGGGTCTCAAGAGACCCAGTACTTC. Translation: CASSKRLTGSQETQYF.

In this sample, this clonotype turned up a few times. J is TRBJ2-7 and V is TRBV10-3; 7 nucleotides match TRBD2. Losses at the gene ends were 4 bases for V and 2 bases for J; bases not matched to a gene: 11. This CDR3 has 16 amino acids. Germline V gene lookup returns CDR1 ENHRY and CDR2 SYGVKD. The chain's CDR3 is CAISAGAQAGTYEQYF. In DNA form, the CDR3 reads TGTGCCATCAGTGCCGGCGCCCAAGCGGGGACCTACGAGCAGTACTTC.

The sample holds many counts of this clonotype. This chain uses TRBV7-2 with TRBJ2-1; TRBD1 is a possible D gene (5 bases). The V gene lost 1 base and the J gene lost 3 bases, with 7 bases spanning the gap. This CDR3 is built from 14 residues. CDR1 and CDR2 (germline): SGHTA, FQGNSA. The DNA for the CDR3 is TGTGCCAGCAGCTTAGAAGACAGCTACAATGAGCAGTTCTTC. It encodes CASSLEDSYNEQFF.

This clonotype was seen more than once but under ten times. CDR3 bases: TGCGCCAGCAGCCAAGATAGACAGCCGACCTACGAGCAGTACTTC. Its translation: CASSQDRQPTYEQYF. The V call is TRBV4-3, the J call TRBJ2-7, with D possibly TRBD1 on 5 matching bases. Trimming cost V 0 bases and J 2 bases, with 11 bases left between them. This CDR3 comprises 15 residues. CDR1 and CDR2 (germline): LGHNA, YSLEER.

This clonotype was recorded many times. The chain has TRBV6-5 and TRBJ2-7; 9 bases match TRBD1. CDR3 length equals 14 residues. Germline CDR1 and CDR2: MNHEY and SVGAGI. V dropped 5 bases and J dropped 2; count of bases not matched to a gene: 4. In nucleotides, the CDR3 is TGTGCCAGCAGTCCCGGGACAGGGCCCTACGAGCAGTACTTC. Its translation: CASSPGTGPYEQYF.

As to this clonotype: A read error is possible here, since a much larger clone lies one base away. This CDR3 is CAIRENTEAFF. In nucleotides, the CDR3 is TGTGCCATCAGGGAGAACACTGAAGCTTTCTTT. V gene TRBV10-3 combines with J gene TRBJ1-1; D uncertain. The CDR3 has 11 amino acids. Germline loops: CDR1 ENHRY, CDR2 SYGVKD. Trimming pared 6 bases from V and 1 base from J, leaving 3 bases between.

The chain links TRBV29-1 to TRBJ2-5; 11 bases fit TRBD2. V shed 7 bases, J shed 1 base, and the junction held 2 bases outside the gene matches. Per germline, CDR1 SQVTM and CDR2 ANQGSEA. The CDR3 covers 13 residues. The CDR3 nucleotides are TGCAGCGCTAGCGGGGGGACCCAAGAGACCCAGTACTTC. Its translation: CSASGGTQETQYF.